This T cell receptor (beta chain) originates from a study of synovial regulatory T cells in juvenile arthritis. Study-wide results and limits: Inflammation-associated Treg cells in blood had less TCR diversity than the remaining blood Treg cells.

Measured with immunoSEQ multiplex PCR; TCRdb has only the in-frame clones, and not every one. This sample's table reports hundreds of clones. CDR1 and CDR2 (germline): SGHAT, FQNNGV. This CDR3 is built from 15 residues. No coding sequence is recorded. This clone is identified as large from frequency. Its antigen is unidentified. The chain joins TRBV11-2 to TRBJ2-7; TCRdb gives TRBD2 as the D gene, but with no DNA this cannot be confirmed. Sequenced input: Treg cells from blood. As to subset: HLA-DR+ inflammation-associated blood Treg cells. This clonotype originated in a donor aged 2-29 years with juvenile idiopathic arthritis. The CDR3 loop is CASSLRRAGSDEQYF.